These T cell receptor beta chains were read from a single sample in a study of metastatic and nonmetastatic thyroid tumors. TCRdb reprocessed the PCR reads via MiXCR. The repertoire consists of some 84,000 clones, with approximately 9% occurring once and the leading ten covering approximately 8.8%. The sample taken for sequencing was blood. The receptor source for this set is a female donor with papillary thyroid cancer or a benign thyroid nodule (not recorded which). Some clones in this sample may be carry-over from other donors' samples. The CDR3 runs from the conserved cysteine through the conserved F or W. A D gene is named only where the DNA matches it firmly. Clone size is stated in some rows and not others, as once, few, many or a class when expanded.

V gene: TRBV5-1; clone size: -; J gene: TRBJ1-1; D gene: -; CDR3 protein: CASSLRLTGRAEAFF; CDR3 DNA: TGCGCCAGCAGCTTGAGGCTGACGGGGCGGGCTGAAGCTTTCTTT
V gene: TRBV15; clone size: many; J gene: TRBJ2-7; D gene: -; CDR3 protein: CATSRDRTSYEQYF; CDR3 DNA: TGTGCCACCAGCAGAGATCGGACATCATACGAGCAGTACTTC
V gene: TRBV2; clone size: many; J gene: TRBJ1-2; D gene: -; CDR3 protein: CASSGYRDYGYTF; CDR3 DNA: TGTGCCAGCAGCGGGTACAGGGACTATGGCTACACCTTC
V gene: TRBV5-8; clone size: many; J gene: TRBJ2-6; D gene: -; CDR3 protein: CASSPFTGTGANVLTF; CDR3 DNA: TGTGCCAGCAGCCCGTTTACAGGGACTGGGGCCAACGTCCTGACTTTC
V gene: TRBV6-5; clone size: -; J gene: TRBJ1-2; D gene: TRBD1; CDR3 protein: CASSYSGSAGGEFGGYTF; CDR3 DNA: TGTGCCAGCAGTTACTCAGGGTCGGCAGGGGGCGAATTTGGTGGCTACACCTTC
V gene: TRBV30; clone size: -; J gene: TRBJ2-3; D gene: -; CDR3 protein: CAWSPPTLHTDTQYF; CDR3 DNA: TGTGCCTGGAGCCCCCCCACCCTCCACACAGATACGCAGTATTTT
V gene: TRBV5-5; clone size: many; J gene: TRBJ1-6; D gene: TRBD1; CDR3 protein: CASSISTGSSNSPLHF; CDR3 DNA: TGTGCCAGCAGCATTTCGACAGGGTCCTCAAATTCACCCCTCCACTTT
V gene: TRBV18; clone size: -; J gene: TRBJ1-4; D gene: TRBD1; CDR3 protein: CASSPRPGQINEKLFF; CDR3 DNA: TGTGCCAGCTCACCACGGCCGGGACAGATTAATGAAAAACTGTTTTTT
V gene: TRBV7-9; clone size: many; J gene: TRBJ1-1; D gene: -; CDR3 protein: CASSLAFLNTEAFF; CDR3 DNA: TGTGCCAGCAGCTTAGCGTTTTTGAACACTGAAGCTTTCTTT
V gene: TRBV12-3/TRBV12-4; clone size: many; J gene: TRBJ2-3; D gene: TRBD2; CDR3 protein: CASSGLAGVREDTQYF; CDR3 DNA: TGTGCCAGCAGCGGCCTAGCGGGGGTAAGGGAAGATACGCAGTATTTT
V gene: TRBV20-1; clone size: -; J gene: TRBJ2-1; D gene: TRBD2; CDR3 protein: CSAGGGAHNEQFF; CDR3 DNA: TGCAGTGCTGGCGGGGGGGCCCACAATGAGCAGTTCTTC
V gene: TRBV15; clone size: -; J gene: TRBJ1-2; D gene: -; CDR3 protein: CSTSRVTYGYTF; CDR3 DNA: TGTTCCACCAGCAGAGTCACGTACGGCTACACCTTC
V gene: TRBV20-1; clone size: many; J gene: TRBJ1-1; D gene: -; CDR3 protein: CSVSTLTGARRMNTEAFF; CDR3 DNA: TGCAGTGTTTCAACCCTTACAGGCGCACGGAGGATGAACACTGAAGCTTTCTTT
V gene: TRBV29-1; clone size: many; J gene: TRBJ2-7; D gene: -; CDR3 protein: CSVVDLYEQYF; CDR3 DNA: TGCAGCGTTGTAGACCTCTACGAGCAGTACTTC
V gene: TRBV20-1; clone size: many; J gene: TRBJ2-7; D gene: TRBD2; CDR3 protein: CSATLASGGSSYEQYF; CDR3 DNA: TGCAGTGCTACCCTGGCTAGCGGGGGCAGCTCCTACGAGCAGTACTTC
V gene: TRBV12-3/TRBV12-4; clone size: many; J gene: TRBJ1-2; D gene: -; CDR3 protein: CASSFPGGQVDLGYGYTF; CDR3 DNA: TGTGCCAGCAGTTTTCCCGGGGGGCAGGTAGACCTAGGCTATGGCTACACCTTC
V gene: TRBV27; clone size: -; J gene: TRBJ2-1; D gene: -; CDR3 protein: CASSSVGLYNEQFF; CDR3 DNA: TGTGCCAGCAGTTCCGTGGGTCTTTACAATGAGCAGTTCTTC
V gene: TRBV6-4; clone size: many; J gene: TRBJ2-5; D gene: -; CDR3 protein: CASSERETETQYF; CDR3 DNA: TGTGCCAGCAGTGAACGGGAAACCGAGACCCAGTACTTC
V gene: TRBV30; clone size: few; J gene: TRBJ2-5; D gene: TRBD1; CDR3 protein: CAWTRRGGAETQYF; CDR3 DNA: TGTGCCTGGACCCGGAGAGGGGGCGCAGAGACCCAGTACTTC
V gene: TRBV11-2; clone size: many; J gene: TRBJ1-5; D gene: -; CDR3 protein: CATSSGGASQPQHF; CDR3 DNA: TGTGCCACCTCATCGGGGGGCGCGAGTCAGCCCCAGCATTTT
V gene: TRBV5-1; clone size: many; J gene: TRBJ2-7; D gene: -; CDR3 protein: CASSLETGYEQYF; CDR3 DNA: TGCGCCAGCAGCTTGGAGACAGGTTACGAGCAGTACTTC
V gene: TRBV11-2; clone size: many; J gene: TRBJ1-1; D gene: -; CDR3 protein: CASSFGSEVIEAFF; CDR3 DNA: TGTGCCAGCAGCTTTGGTTCGGAAGTCATTGAAGCTTTCTTT
V gene: TRBV4-1; clone size: many; J gene: TRBJ1-1; D gene: -; CDR3 protein: CASSQEKRGGLEAFF; CDR3 DNA: TGCGCCAGCAGCCAAGAGAAAAGGGGGGGACTGGAAGCCTTCTTT
V gene: TRBV19; clone size: many; J gene: TRBJ1-5; D gene: -; CDR3 protein: CASSIDRGVNQPQHF; CDR3 DNA: TGTGCCAGTAGTATAGACCGGGGGGTCAATCAGCCCCAGCATTTT